This is a list of T cell receptor beta chains from one sample in a study of Ad26.COV2.S vaccination and SARS-CoV-2 variants. Produced via immunoSEQ multiplex PCR; TCRdb's table is partial and in-frame only. The sample records approximately 420,000 clones, less than 90% being singletons. Sequencing was performed on peripheral blood, taken in a trial of Ad26.COV2.S vaccine versus placebo. Receptor source: a person between 18 and 65 years old who received the Ad26.COV2.S COVID-19 vaccine or a placebo. Both conserved end residues are part of each CDR3. The D gene is left open where the match is weak. Some rows have no size entry. The others give once, few or many, or a class for an expanded clone.

clone size: -; D gene: -; J gene: TRBJ1-1; V gene: TRBV5-1; CDR3 protein: CASSLVWGSEAFF; CDR3 DNA: TGCGCCAGCAGCTTGGTTTGGGGGTCTGAAGCTTTCTTT
clone size: few; D gene: TRBD1; J gene: TRBJ2-7; V gene: TRBV12-5; CDR3 protein: CATGQGPYEQYF; CDR3 DNA: TGTGCTACGGGACAGGGGCCCTACGAGCAGTACTTC
clone size: -; D gene: TRBD1; J gene: TRBJ1-2; V gene: TRBV19; CDR3 protein: CASSDRDRVRYTF; CDR3 DNA: TGTGCCAGTAGTGACCGGGACAGGGTACGCTACACCTTC
clone size: -; D gene: -; J gene: TRBJ2-3; V gene: TRBV10-3; CDR3 protein: CAILQSGTDTQYF; CDR3 DNA: TGTGCCATCCTACAGAGTGGCACAGATACGCAGTATTTT
clone size: -; D gene: -; J gene: TRBJ1-6; V gene: TRBV25-1; CDR3 protein: CATRGESGSYNSPLHF; CDR3 DNA: TGTGCCACCAGGGGAGAGTCGGGCTCCTATAATTCACCCCTCCACTTT
clone size: -; D gene: -; J gene: TRBJ1-1; V gene: TRBV9; CDR3 protein: CASSVDRGMNTEAFF; CDR3 DNA: TGTGCCAGCAGCGTAGATCGGGGGATGAACACTGAAGCTTTCTTT
clone size: -; D gene: TRBD1; J gene: TRBJ1-2; V gene: TRBV19; CDR3 protein: CASSMAAGGNYGYTF; CDR3 DNA: TGTGCCAGTAGTATGGCGGCAGGGGGCAACTATGGCTACACCTTC
clone size: once; D gene: TRBD1; J gene: TRBJ2-7; V gene: TRBV4-3; CDR3 protein: CASSQDELYPGQDHEQYF; CDR3 DNA: TGCGCCAGCAGCCAAGACGAACTTTACCCGGGACAGGACCACGAGCAGTACTTC
clone size: -; D gene: -; J gene: TRBJ1-2; V gene: TRBV7-9; CDR3 protein: CASSNRENGYTF; CDR3 DNA: TGTGCCAGCAGTAACAGGGAGAATGGCTACACCTTC
clone size: few; D gene: TRBD1; J gene: TRBJ2-2; V gene: TRBV2; CDR3 protein: CASRAGGRYGGELFF; CDR3 DNA: TGTGCCAGCAGAGCAGGGGGCCGATATGGCGGGGAGCTGTTTTTT
clone size: -; D gene: -; J gene: TRBJ2-7; V gene: TRBV19; CDR3 protein: CASSERDSWPYF; CDR3 DNA: TGTGCCAGTAGTGAGAGAGACAGTTGGCCGTACTTC
clone size: -; D gene: TRBD2; J gene: TRBJ2-1; V gene: TRBV7-8; CDR3 protein: CASSRSGANEQFF; CDR3 DNA: TGTGCCAGCAGCCGTAGCGGGGCAAATGAGCAGTTCTTC
clone size: -; D gene: -; J gene: TRBJ1-2; V gene: TRBV12-3/TRBV12-4; CDR3 protein: CASSYGLGYTF; CDR3 DNA: TGTGCCAGCAGTTACGGGTTAGGCTACACCTTC
clone size: -; D gene: -; J gene: TRBJ1-6; V gene: TRBV9; CDR3 protein: CASSVRGLMSPLHF; CDR3 DNA: TGTGCCAGCAGCGTCCGGGGGTTGATGTCACCCCTCCACTTT
clone size: once; D gene: -; J gene: TRBJ1-1; V gene: TRBV19; CDR3 protein: CASSMALSTEAFF; CDR3 DNA: TGTGCCAGTAGTATGGCGTTAAGCACTGAAGCTTTCTTT
clone size: -; D gene: -; J gene: TRBJ2-7; V gene: TRBV7-2; CDR3 protein: CASSLSGGYEQYF; CDR3 DNA: TGTGCCAGCAGCCTAAGTGGAGGGTACGAGCAGTACTTC